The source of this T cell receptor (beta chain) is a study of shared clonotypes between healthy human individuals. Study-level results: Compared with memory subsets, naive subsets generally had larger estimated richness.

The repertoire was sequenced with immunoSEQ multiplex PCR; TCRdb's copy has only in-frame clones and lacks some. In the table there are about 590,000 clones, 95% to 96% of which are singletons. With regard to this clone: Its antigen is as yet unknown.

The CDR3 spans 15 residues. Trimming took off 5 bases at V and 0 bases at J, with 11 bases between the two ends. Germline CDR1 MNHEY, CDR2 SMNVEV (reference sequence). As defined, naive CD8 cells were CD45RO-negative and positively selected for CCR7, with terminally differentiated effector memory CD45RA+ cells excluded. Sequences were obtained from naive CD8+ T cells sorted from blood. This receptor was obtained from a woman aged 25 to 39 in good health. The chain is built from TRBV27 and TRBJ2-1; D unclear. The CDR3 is CASSPHGSSYNEQFF. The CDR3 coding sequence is TGTGCCAGCAGTCCCCACGGAAGCTCCTACAATGAGCAGTTCTTC.